This entry is about one T cell receptor beta chain. Its antigen is unknown. Blood CD4+ CD25-high CD127-low regulatory T cells supplied the genomic DNA template. V shed 5 bases, J shed 0 bases, and the junction held 5 bases outside the gene matches. CDR1 and CDR2 (germline): SGDLS, YYNGEE. The CDR3 spans 15 residues. This sample is drawn from a study of regulatory and conventional T cells in RAG deficiency. General study results and limits: Omenn patients showed >80% Treg-Tconv overlap and shorter CDR3 lengths. Omenn syndrome and CID/AS patients had 85 to 100-fold fewer unique Treg TCR beta sequences, versus around 9.4-fold elsewhere. Shannon entropy was markedly lower and Simpson indices higher in RAG-deficient patients than control T-cell subsets.

The data were produced by immunoSEQ multiplex PCR, yet TCRdb's version contains in-frame clones alone and is incomplete. The sample carries 10,000 to 15,000 clones, roughly 94% recorded once. The sample also formed part of further work on regulatory T cells. That investigation notes: Primers: 52 TRBV forward and 13 TRBJ reverse. Regulatory T cells showed the strongest V-J pair restriction and V/J gene skewing among patient repertoires.

The rearrangement links TRBV9 to TRBJ2-1; 7 nucleotides agree with TRBD1. This TCR was sampled from a human donor in good health. Sequenced sample: CD127- CD25+ CD4+ Tregs sorted from blood. CDR3 nucleotide sequence: TGTGCCAGCAGTACAGGGGTCAGCTCCTACAATGAGCAGTTCTTC. Translating it yields CASSTGVSSYNEQFF.